A single sample gave rise to the 22 T cell receptor beta chains below, sequenced in a study of blood T cell repertoires in COVID-19. Method: immunoSEQ multiplex PCR; TCRdb's copy keeps in-frame clones and lacks some. The sample yields 200,000 or so clones, 80% to 90% seen once. Sequenced sample: PBMCs or T cells enriched from blood (not recorded which). The receptor set was obtained from a woman aged 25-40 years who had been exposed to COVID-19.

This clone was detected once. The rearrangement joins TRBV15 to TRBJ1-1; TRBD1 might be the D (6 bases). V was cut by 6 bases and J by 1 base, with 15 bases left in between. The germline CDR1 and CDR2 sequences are LNHNV and YYDKDF (reference sequence). The CDR3 covers 15 residues. The CDR3 DNA follows: TGTGCCACCAGACAACAGGGAGGGAGGAACACTGAAGCTTTCTTT. It codes for CATRQQGGRNTEAFF.

The chain has TRBV19 and TRBJ2-7, with TRBD2 matching over 10 bases. The junction had 5 bases not matched to a gene; V was cut back by 6 bases and J by 6 bases. The V gene's germline CDR1 is LNHDA and CDR2 SQIVND (reference sequence). CDR3 length: 13 residues. The CDR3: CASRTSGTPEQYF. Here the CDR3 DNA reads TGTGCCAGTAGAACTAGCGGGACACCCGAGCAGTACTTC.

CDR3 nucleotides: TGTGCCAGCAGTCCCCCCGGGACAGGGGGCAGTTGTCAGCCCCAGCATTTT. Protein sequence: CASSPPGTGGSCQPQHF. V gene TRBV6-6 combines with J gene TRBJ1-5, with 12 bases fitting TRBD1. The germline V gene has CDR1 MNHNY and CDR2 SVGAGI (reference sequence). V shed 5 bases, J shed 6 bases, and the junction held 11 bases outside the gene matches. The CDR3 is 17 amino acids.

This chain links TRBV19 with TRBJ2-1; 7 bases agree with TRBD2. V was clipped by 5 bases and J by 4 bases; unmatched bases: 8. The CDR3 is made up of 15 amino acids. Germline V gene lookup returns CDR1 LNHDA and CDR2 SQIVND (reference sequence). CDR3 protein: CASSASGGFYNEQFF. For the CDR3, the DNA is TGTGCCAGTAGTGCTAGCGGTGGGTTTTACAATGAGCAGTTCTTC. Variable domain in full (rest from reference TRBV19 and TRBJ2-1): DGGITQSPKYLFRKEGQNVTLSCEQNLNHDAMYWYRQDPGQGLRLIYYSQIVNDFQKGDIAEGYSVSREKKESFPLTVTSAQKNPTAFYLCASSASGGFYNEQFFGPGTRLTVL.

The chain combines TRBV12-5 with TRBJ1-1; unclear D gene. Trimming pared 1 base from V and 4 bases from J, leaving 7 bases between. Looked up from germline, CDR1 is LGHNT and CDR2 is FRNRAP. The CDR3 spans 13 residues. The CDR3 sequence: CASGLGESTEAFF. CDR3 in DNA: TGTGCTAGTGGTTTGGGGGAGTCCACTGAAGCTTTCTTT.

This rearrangement joins TRBV9 to TRBJ1-1; 10 bases align to TRBD1. This CDR3 has 16 residues. The ends lost 4 bases at V and 3 bases at J; junction bases unmatched: 9. Germline values: CDR1 SGDLS, CDR2 YYNGEE. The CDR3 loop is CASSPRQGAPDTEAFF. CDR3 DNA: TGTGCCAGCAGCCCCCGACAGGGGGCGCCGGACACTGAAGCTTTCTTT. The full variable domain, completed using reference TRBV9 and TRBJ1-1, is DSGVTQTPKHLITATGQRVTLRCSPRSGDLSVYWYQQSLDQGLQFLIQYYNGEERAKGNILERFSAQQFPDLHSELNLSSLELGDSALYFCASSPRQGAPDTEAFFGQGTRLTVV.

V is TRBV24-1 and J is TRBJ2-7; D might be TRBD1 (6 bases). This CDR3 spans 14 amino acids. V was cut by 7 bases and J by 0 bases, with 12 bases left in between. The germline V gene has CDR1 KGHDR and CDR2 SFDVKD. The CDR3 sequence: CATRQGTSSYEQYF. In DNA, the CDR3 is TGTGCCACCAGACAGGGAACTAGCTCCTACGAGCAGTACTTC.

This chain joins TRBV18 and TRBJ2-6, with 7 positions matching TRBD1. J gave up 0 bases and V 8 bases, and 16 bases lay outside the gene matches. Germline values: CDR1 KGHSH, CDR2 LQKENI. The CDR3 runs to 19 residues. The CDR3 DNA reads TGTGCCAGCCCAAGCGTCCCGGGACAGTCAGTCTCTGGGGCCAACGTCCTGACTTTC. Translated, it gives CASPSVPGQSVSGANVLTF. The variable domain in full, with the rest retrieved from reference TRBV18 and TRBJ2-6, is NAGVMQNPRHLVRRRGQEARLRCSPMKGHSHVYWYRQLPEEGLKFMVYLQKENIIDESGMPKERFSAEFPKEGPSILRIQQVVRGDSAAYFCASPSVPGQSVSGANVLTFGAGSRLTVL.

V is TRBV28 and J is TRBJ2-7; D not resolved. The CDR3 is 15 amino acids. The V and J ends lost 6 bases and 5 bases respectively, with 20 bases between them. Looked up from germline, CDR1 is MDHEN and CDR2 is SYDVKM. As DNA, the CDR3 is TGTGCCAGCAGCCAGACTGGCTTTGGGTTGAACGAGCAGTACTTC. It is translated as CASSQTGFGLNEQYF.

The DNA for the CDR3 is TGCAGCGCCGGACTAGCGGGAAATGAGCAGTTCTTC. It is translated as CSAGLAGNEQFF. This chain connects TRBV29-1 to TRBJ2-1; 12 nucleotides match TRBD2. After removal of 7 bases from V and 7 bases from J, the junction contained 2 bases not matched to a gene. The germline gives CDR1 SQVTM, CDR2 ANQGSEA. There are 12 residues in the CDR3.

This clone is a singleton in its sample. As DNA, the CDR3 is TGTGCCAGCAGCTTAGATCGAAGGAGCGTAGCTCTCGCCGGGGAGCTGTTTTTT. Translated, it gives CASSLDRRSVALAGELFF. The chain has TRBV11-2 and TRBJ2-2; D is unclear. The CDR3 contains 18 residues. Germline CDR1 is SGHAT and CDR2 is FQNNGV. V lost 0 bases to trimming and J lost 6 bases, with 20 bases between them. The full variable domain, in which reference TRBV11-2 and TRBJ2-2 provide the parts outside the CDR3, is EAGVAQSPRYKIIEKRQSVAFWCNPISGHATLYWYQQILGQGPKLLIQFQNNGVVDDSQLPKDRFSAERLKGVDSTLKIQPAKLEDSAVYLCASSLDRRSVALAGELFFGEGSRLTVL.

This clone has only a few counts. The rearrangement links TRBV14 to TRBJ1-4, with D possibly being TRBD1 (6 bases). Germline CDR1 and CDR2: SGHDN and FVKESK. This CDR3 region has 14 residues. V lost 8 bases to trimming and J lost 1 base, with 11 bases between them. The DNA for the CDR3 is TGTGCCAGCGATACGGGACAAACTAATGAAAAACTGTTTTTT. The encoded protein is CASDTGQTNEKLFF.

The rearrangement links TRBV15 to TRBJ1-2; 9 nucleotides agree with TRBD1. The CDR3 totals 14 residues. V shed 6 bases, J shed 6 bases, and the junction held 8 bases outside the gene matches. Germline V CDR1 and CDR2: LNHNV, YYDKDF (reference sequence). CDR3 loop: CATSHGTGTHGYTF. The CDR3 DNA follows: TGTGCCACCAGTCACGGGACAGGGACTCATGGCTACACCTTC.

The gene calls are TRBV21-1 and TRBJ1-2; the table names TRBD1, a call not compared with the DNA. TRBV21-1 counts as a pseudogene. CDR3 size: 17 residues. The CDR3 sequence: CASSTTGQGARGYGYTF. The CDR3 nucleotides are TGTGCCAGCAGCACCACGGGACAGGGGGCGCGGGGATATGGCTACACCTTC.

The gene calls are TRBV29-1 and TRBJ2-1; 7 bases line up with TRBD1. The J segment lost 5 bases and the V segment lost 3 bases, leaving 4 bases of the junction unmatched. This CDR3 contains 13 residues. Germline-derived CDR1 and CDR2 are SQVTM and ANQGSEA. CDR3 nucleotides: TGCAGCGTTGACAGACAGGGAGACAATGAGCAGTTCTTC. It codes for CSVDRQGDNEQFF.

The chain couples TRBV6-4 to TRBJ2-1, with D unresolved. V lost 0 bases to trimming and J lost 6 bases, with 12 bases between them. CDR3 length: 15 residues. Germline V lookup: CDR1 MRHNA, CDR2 SNTAGT. CDR3 DNA: TGTGCCAGCAGTGACTCGTTGTTCGGCGGCAATGAGCAGTTCTTC. Translated: CASSDSLFGGNEQFF.

The chain is built from TRBV6-6 and TRBJ2-2; 14 bases line up with TRBD2. After removal of 5 bases from V and 7 bases from J, the junction contained 12 bases not matched to a gene. Germline CDR1 reads MNHNY; CDR2 reads SVGAGI (reference sequence). This CDR3 spans 18 amino acids. As DNA, the CDR3 is TGTGCCAGCAGTCCCCGCACGGGACTAGCGGGAGTGTACGGGGAGCTGTTTTTT. Protein sequence: CASSPRTGLAGVYGELFF.

For the CDR3, the DNA is TGTGCCAGCAGCTTAGACATCGTCACGGGAGTAAAACTGTTTTTT. This codes for CASSLDIVTGVKLFF. This rearrangement joins TRBV11-2 to TRBJ1-4; D unclear. The V end was cut by 0 bases, the J end by 10 bases, with 15 bases between. CDR1 SGHAT and CDR2 FQNNGV come from the germline V gene. The CDR3 totals 15 residues.

The chain couples TRBV7-2 to TRBJ1-6; TRBD1 might be the D (5 bases). Germline-derived CDR1 and CDR2 are SGHTA and FQGNSA. The length of the CDR3 is 15 residues. V gave up 5 bases and J gave up 6 bases, with 14 bases separating them. CDR3 region: CASSSSGTSNSPLHF. The CDR3 bases are TGTGCCAGCAGCAGTTCCGGGACTTCTAATTCACCCCTCCACTTT.

The chain is built from TRBV28 and TRBJ2-7; 9 bases align to TRBD1. The trim removed 2 bases at V and 3 bases at J, leaving 11 bases unmatched. The CDR3 length is 17 residues. Germline V gene lookup returns CDR1 MDHEN and CDR2 SYDVKM. In DNA form, the CDR3 reads TGTGCCAGCAGTTTAGGGACAGGGCCTGGATTGTACTACGAGCAGTACTTC. This sequence encodes CASSLGTGPGLYYEQYF.

The CDR3 coding sequence is TGTGCCTGGAGTTTAGCGACTAGATACGAGCAGTACTTC. Its protein is CAWSLATRYEQYF. The chain is built from TRBV30 and TRBJ2-7, with a weak D call TRBD2 (6 bases). V lost 2 bases and J 4 bases, leaving 12 bases between the germline ends. CDR1 and CDR2 from the germline V gene are GTSNPN and SVGIG (reference sequence). This CDR3 has 13 amino acids.

The V call is TRBV7-3, the J call TRBJ1-2; no clear D. V was pared by 2 bases and J by 7 bases, with 14 bases between. The CDR3 has 14 residues. CDR1 is SGHTA and CDR2 is FQGTGA in the germline V gene. The CDR3 sequence is CASSLFGQDSGYTF. The DNA of the CDR3 is TGTGCCAGCAGCTTATTTGGCCAGGATAGTGGCTACACCTTC.